Listed below are T cell receptor beta chains from one sample, sequenced in a study of blood T cell repertoires in COVID-19. Some clones are missing from TCRdb's copy, which holds only in-frame ones; the method was immunoSEQ multiplex PCR. The profile covers 380,000 or so clones, with around 87% appearing a single time and 1.3% taken by the ten largest. Material for sequencing was PBMCs or T cells enriched from blood (not recorded which). Receptors were obtained from a man aged 25-45 years who had recovered from COVID-19. Each CDR3 is given with its conserved first and last residue. Fields, in order: D gene, J gene, V gene, CDR3 length, clone size, CDR3 protein, CDR3 DNA. A D gene is named only where the DNA matches it firmly. Clone size is shown for a subset of rows, as once, few, many or a class of expanded clone.

NA,TRBJ2-7,TRBV11-1,14,NA,CASSFLTDKSQQYF,TGTGCCAGCAGCTTTTTGACCGACAAAAGTCAGCAGTACTTC
NA,TRBJ1-1,TRBV9,12,NA,CASSGGDTEAFF,TGTGCCAGCAGCGGAGGAGACACTGAAGCTTTCTTT
NA,TRBJ1-5,TRBV10-2,15,NA,CASSELGEGGQPQHF,TGCGCCAGCAGTGAGCTCGGCGAGGGAGGACAGCCCCAGCATTTT
NA,TRBJ1-1,TRBV7-8,13,NA,CASSPLGETEAFF,TGTGCCAGCAGCCCGTTGGGAGAAACTGAAGCTTTCTTT
TRBD1,TRBJ2-7,TRBV11-2,17,NA,CASSTPTGQGSLYEQYF,TGTGCCAGCAGCACACCGACAGGGCAGGGCTCTCTCTACGAGCAGTACTTC
TRBD2,TRBJ2-2,TRBV24-1,19,NA,CATSDPRTSGGADTGELFF,TGTGCCACCAGTGACCCGAGGACTAGCGGGGGGGCAGACACCGGGGAGCTGTTTTTT
NA,TRBJ2-7,TRBV4-1,14,NA,CASSQVGGAYEQYF,TGCGCCAGCAGCCAAGTAGGGGGGGCCTACGAGCAGTACTTC
TRBD1,TRBJ2-6,TRBV14,18,NA,CASSLSTSGGVGANVLTF,TGTGCCAGCAGCCTGTCCACCTCAGGGGGCGTTGGGGCCAACGTCCTGACTTTC
TRBD1,TRBJ1-4,TRBV7-9,15,few,CASRPTGGGNEKLFF,TGTGCCAGCAGACCAACAGGGGGCGGGAATGAAAAACTGTTTTTT
TRBD2,TRBJ2-1,TRBV18,17,NA,CASSPPTSGGWGNEQFF,TGTGCCAGCTCACCTCCTACTAGCGGGGGTTGGGGTAATGAGCAGTTCTTC
TRBD1,TRBJ1-1,TRBV28,17,NA,CASSLIRGSAGNTEAFF,TGTGCCAGCAGTTTAATCAGGGGGTCGGCTGGTAACACTGAAGCTTTCTTT
NA,TRBJ1-1,TRBV12-3/TRBV12-4,12,NA,CASSLGTGTAFF,TGTGCCAGCAGTTTAGGCACAGGGACGGCTTTCTTT
TRBD1,TRBJ1-5,TRBV7-9,14,NA,CASSRGTDNQPQHF,TGTGCCAGCAGCCGTGGGACAGACAATCAGCCCCAGCATTTT
NA,TRBJ1-2,TRBV5-1,13,NA,CASSTNREMGYTF,TGCGCCAGCAGCACAAACAGGGAGATGGGCTACACCTTC
TRBD1,TRBJ1-3,TRBV4-1,15,NA,CASSQQQGFGNTIYF,TGCGCCAGCAGCCAGCAACAGGGGTTTGGAAACACCATATATTTT
TRBD1,TRBJ1-1,TRBV3-1/TRBV3-2,17,NA,CASSQGRGTGVNTEAFF,TGTGCCAGCAGCCAAGGACGCGGGACAGGGGTGAACACTGAAGCTTTCTTT
NA,TRBJ1-6,TRBV19,13,NA,CATLGSLGSPLHF,TGTGCCACCCTCGGGAGTTTGGGATCACCCCTCCACTTT
NA,TRBJ2-1,TRBV11-3,16,few,CASSPRGQSPYNEQFF,TGTGCCAGCAGCCCTCGCGGGCAATCCCCTTACAATGAGCAGTTCTTC
TRBD1,TRBJ1-4,TRBV10-3,15,NA,CAIRGTGTTNEKLFF,TGTGCCATCAGAGGGACAGGGACAACTAATGAAAAACTGTTTTTT
NA,TRBJ1-4,TRBV27,18,NA,CASSFFTPTGRANEKLFF,TGTGCCAGCAGTTTTTTCACCCCCACAGGGAGGGCTAATGAAAAACTGTTTTTT
TRBD1,TRBJ2-5,TRBV7-9,17,NA,CASFGQGAHVVRETQYF,TGTGCCAGCTTCGGGCAGGGGGCTCACGTAGTTCGGGAGACCCAGTACTTC
NA,TRBJ1-5,TRBV6-5,12,few,CASSTGNQPQHF,TGTGCCAGCAGTACAGGGAATCAGCCCCAGCATTTT
NA,TRBJ1-6,TRBV19,17,NA,CASSITLGGPYGSPLHF,TGTGCCAGTAGTATCACTCTCGGGGGACCCTATGGGTCACCCCTCCACTTT
NA,TRBJ1-4,TRBV19,16,NA,CASSIPYRDLNEKLFF,TGTGCCAGTAGTATTCCCTACAGGGATCTCAATGAAAAACTGTTTTTT
NA,TRBJ1-4,TRBV27,15,NA,CASRVLGSGSEKLFF,TGTGCCAGCAGAGTCCTAGGATCGGGAAGTGAAAAACTGTTTTTT
NA,TRBJ2-2,TRBV30,14,NA,CAWDAGPSTGELFF,TGTGCCTGGGACGCGGGACCGAGCACCGGGGAGCTGTTTTTT
NA,TRBJ1-6,TRBV7-2,16,once,CASSLTRTSYNSPLHF,TGTGCCAGCAGCTTAACCCGGACAAGTTATAATTCACCCCTCCACTTT
TRBD1,TRBJ2-3,TRBV9,16,NA,CASSVQGEGWTGTQYF,TGTGCCAGCAGCGTCCAGGGGGAAGGCTGGACGGGTACGCAGTATTTT
NA,TRBJ1-1,TRBV3-1/TRBV3-2,14,NA,CASSPTNMNTEAFF,TGTGCCAGCAGCCCAACGAACATGAACACTGAAGCTTTCTTT
TRBD1,TRBJ1-2,TRBV9,17,NA,CASSVDSLGQGDYGYTF,TGTGCCAGCAGCGTAGATTCCCTGGGACAGGGCGACTATGGCTACACCTTC
NA,TRBJ1-3,TRBV29-1,12,NA,CSVQTDGNTIYF,TGCAGCGTTCAGACAGATGGAAACACCATATATTTT
TRBD2,TRBJ2-5,TRBV9,15,NA,CASTTGGGHGETQYF,TGTGCCAGCACCACGGGCGGGGGGCATGGAGAGACCCAGTACTTC
NA,TRBJ1-1,TRBV18,15,few,CASSPRGGMYTEAFF,TGTGCCAGCTCACCAAGGGGGGGGATGTACACTGAAGCTTTCTTT
TRBD1,TRBJ1-1,TRBV5-1,14,NA,CASSDQGANTEAFF,TGCGCCAGCAGCGATCAGGGGGCGAACACTGAAGCTTTCTTT
TRBD2,TRBJ2-3,TRBV7-3,16,NA,CASSPGGAGGFDTQYF,TGTGCCAGCAGCCCCGGTGGGGCGGGGGGGTTTGATACGCAGTATTTT
NA,TRBJ1-6,TRBV19,14,NA,CASSPTAYNSPLHF,TGTGCCAGTAGTCCTACTGCCTATAATTCACCCCTCCACTTT
NA,TRBJ2-3,TRBV27,16,once,CASSPPPWERTDTQYF,TGTGCCAGCAGTCCGCCCCCCTGGGAGAGGACAGATACGCAGTATTTT
NA,TRBJ1-5,TRBV20-1,13,NA,CSASGGQGQPQHF,TGCAGTGCTAGTGGAGGGCAAGGACAGCCCCAGCATTTT
NA,TRBJ1-2,TRBV30,14,NA,CAWSVQDTNYGYTF,TGTGCCTGGAGTGTACAGGATACTAACTATGGCTACACCTTC
NA,TRBJ1-1,TRBV30,11,NA,CAWSLLPEAFF,TGTGCCTGGAGCCTTCTCCCTGAAGCTTTCTTT
NA,TRBJ2-1,TRBV27,12,NA,CATRGSYNEQFF,TGTGCCACCCGGGGCTCCTACAATGAGCAGTTCTTC
NA,TRBJ1-2,TRBV19,13,NA,CASSIGQIYGYTF,TGTGCCAGTAGTATCGGACAGATCTATGGCTACACCTTC
NA,TRBJ1-1,TRBV30,14,NA,CAWSGGRSSSEAFF,TGTGCCTGGAGCGGGGGGCGGTCATCCAGTGAAGCTTTCTTT
TRBD1,TRBJ1-2,TRBV5-4,13,NA,CASSSTGSYGYTF,TGTGCCAGCAGCTCGACAGGGAGCTATGGCTACACCTTC
TRBD2,TRBJ2-2,TRBV5-4,17,NA,CASSLVLAGGITGELFF,TGTGCCAGCAGCTTGGTTCTGGCGGGGGGGATTACCGGGGAGCTGTTTTTT
TRBD1,TRBJ1-4,TRBV5-1,15,NA,CASSLVTGGNEKLFF,TGCGCCAGCAGCTTGGTGACAGGGGGCAATGAAAAACTGTTTTTT
NA,TRBJ1-2,TRBV18,12,NA,CASSRGSGDYTF,TGTGCCAGCTCACGCGGGTCGGGGGACTACACCTTC